Given below is one TCR beta chain in context. No antigen is known for it. This entry belongs to a study of metastatic and nonmetastatic thyroid tumors. TCRdb redid the clone calls on the PCR reads using MiXCR. The table shows 50,000 to 60,000 clones, with approximately 19% occurring only once. The V gene end was trimmed by 11 bases and the J gene end by 2 bases; junction bases not matched to a gene: 10. Looked up from germline, CDR1 is MNHNS and CDR2 is SASEGT. The CDR3 has 14 amino acids. Study-level points and caveats: TCR beta diversity was reportedly significantly higher in malignant thyroid tumors than benign nodules, in blood and tumor.

None of the patients had undergone any treatment ahead of thyroid surgery. The chain recombines TRBV6-1 with TRBJ2-3, with 7 bases aligning to TRBD1. The receptor was isolated from a female donor with papillary thyroid cancer or a benign thyroid nodule (not recorded which). Some clones in this sample may be carry-over from other donors' samples. Input material: blood. Written as DNA, the CDR3 is TGTGCCTCCAGGGGGACCTCAGACACAGATACGCAGTATTTT. Translation gives CASRGTSDTDTQYF.